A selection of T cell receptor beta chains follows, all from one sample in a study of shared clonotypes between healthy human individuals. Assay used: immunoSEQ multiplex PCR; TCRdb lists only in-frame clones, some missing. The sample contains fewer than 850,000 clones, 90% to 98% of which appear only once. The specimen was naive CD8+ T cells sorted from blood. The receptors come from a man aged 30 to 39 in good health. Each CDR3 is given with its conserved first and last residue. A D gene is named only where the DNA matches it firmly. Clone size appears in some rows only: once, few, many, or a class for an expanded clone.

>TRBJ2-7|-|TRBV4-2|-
CASSRVGLGGVSYEQYF
TGTGCCAGCAGCCGAGTTGGCCTAGGGGGAGTATCCTACGAGCAGTACTTC
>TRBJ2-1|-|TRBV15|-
CATSGGLSYNEQFF
TGTGCCACCAGCGGAGGGCTGTCCTACAATGAGCAGTTCTTC
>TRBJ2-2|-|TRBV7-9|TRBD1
CASSPRQGPHTGELFF
TGTGCCAGCAGCCCGAGACAGGGGCCGCACACCGGGGAGCTGTTTTTT
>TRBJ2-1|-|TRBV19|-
CASSIWNEQFF
TGTGCCAGTAGTATCTGGAATGAGCAGTTCTTC
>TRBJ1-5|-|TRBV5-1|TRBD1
CASSPPSTGANQPQHF
TGCGCCAGCAGCCCGCCATCGACAGGGGCGAATCAGCCCCAGCATTTT
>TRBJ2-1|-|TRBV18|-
CASSPGGGSGNEQFF
TGTGCCAGCTCACCAGGAGGGGGCTCGGGGAATGAGCAGTTCTTC
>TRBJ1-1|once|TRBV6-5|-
CASSSTGYTEAFF
TGTGCCAGCAGCTCCACAGGGTACACTGAAGCTTTCTTT
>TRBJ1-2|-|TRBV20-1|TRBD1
CSIDRGYGYTF
TGCAGCATAGACAGGGGCTATGGCTACACCTTC
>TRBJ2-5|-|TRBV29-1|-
CSVKAGYGYGETQYF
TGCAGCGTTAAAGCGGGCTACGGGTATGGAGAGACCCAGTACTTC
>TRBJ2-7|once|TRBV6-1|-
CASSEERGFYEQYF
TGTGCCAGCAGTGAAGAACGGGGTTTCTACGAGCAGTACTTC
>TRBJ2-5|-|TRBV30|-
CAWSATSGQGDGLAEQETQYF
TGTGCCTGGAGTGCTACCTCGGGACAGGGGGATGGACTAGCGGAACAAGAGACCCAGTACTTC
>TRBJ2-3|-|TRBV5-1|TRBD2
CASSRTGLAGVTDTQYF
TGCGCCAGCAGCCGTACCGGACTAGCGGGTGTCACAGATACGCAGTATTTT
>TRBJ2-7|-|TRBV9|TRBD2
CASSAPSTSGSFYEQYF
TGTGCCAGCAGCGCGCCATCAACTAGCGGGAGTTTCTACGAGCAGTACTTC
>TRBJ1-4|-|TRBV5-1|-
CASSFDTSDNEKLFF
TGCGCCAGCAGCTTCGACACGTCCGATAATGAAAAACTGTTTTTT
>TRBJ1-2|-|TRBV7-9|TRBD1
CASSLKVGTGTPNYGYTF
TGTGCCAGCAGCTTAAAGGTTGGGACAGGGACTCCCAACTATGGCTACACCTTC
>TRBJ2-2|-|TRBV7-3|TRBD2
CASKAGGPAGELFF
TGTGCCAGCAAGGCGGGAGGGCCGGCCGGGGAGCTGTTTTTT
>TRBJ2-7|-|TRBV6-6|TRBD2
CASAPGLAGFEQYF
TGTGCCAGCGCGCCGGGACTAGCGGGTTTCGAGCAGTACTTC
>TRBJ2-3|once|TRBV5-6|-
CASSLGQTPNTQYF
TGTGCCAGCAGCTTGGGGCAGACTCCCAATACGCAGTATTTT
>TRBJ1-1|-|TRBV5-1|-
CASSREAGQLSMNTEAFF
TGCGCCAGCAGCCGAGAGGCTGGACAGCTTTCCATGAACACTGAAGCTTTCTTT
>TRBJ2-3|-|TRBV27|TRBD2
CASSFAPAGGTDTQYF
TGTGCCAGCAGTTTTGCCCCAGCGGGAGGGACAGATACGCAGTATTTT
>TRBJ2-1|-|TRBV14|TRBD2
CASSRTSGRATYNEQFF
TGTGCCAGCAGCCGGACTAGCGGGAGGGCCACCTACAATGAGCAGTTCTTC
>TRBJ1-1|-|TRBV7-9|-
CASSPGGNTEAFF
TGTGCCAGCAGTCCGGGGGGGAACACTGAAGCTTTCTTT
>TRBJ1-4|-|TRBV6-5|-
CASSYLRRSANEKLFF
TGTGCCAGCAGTTACCTTCGGCGATCGGCTAATGAAAAACTGTTTTTT
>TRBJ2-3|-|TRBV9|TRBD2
CASNLAGGTDTQYF
TGTGCCAGCAATTTAGCGGGAGGGACAGATACGCAGTATTTT
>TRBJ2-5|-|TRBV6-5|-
CASGQGGGVEETQYF
TGTGCCAGCGGACAAGGAGGTGGGGTGGAAGAGACCCAGTACTTC
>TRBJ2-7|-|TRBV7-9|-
CASSSRDKSYEQYF
TGTGCCAGCAGCTCCCGGGACAAGTCCTACGAGCAGTACTTC
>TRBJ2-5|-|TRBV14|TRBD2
CASSQDRLSGRWMGLETQYF
TGTGCCAGCAGCCAAGATCGGCTAAGCGGGAGATGGATGGGGTTAGAGACCCAGTACTTC
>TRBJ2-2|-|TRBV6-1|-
CASSAHNTGELFF
TGTGCCAGCAGTGCTCATAACACCGGGGAGCTGTTTTTT
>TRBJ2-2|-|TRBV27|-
CASSSPATGLPNTGELFF
TGTGCCAGCAGTTCTCCCGCAACGGGACTCCCGAACACCGGGGAGCTGTTTTTT
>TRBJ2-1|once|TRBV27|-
CASSDGSSYNEQFF
TGTGCCAGCAGCGACGGGAGCTCCTACAATGAGCAGTTCTTC
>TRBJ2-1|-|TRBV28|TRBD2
CASSFVIGGNEQFF
TGTGCCAGCAGTTTCGTTATCGGGGGGAATGAGCAGTTCTTC
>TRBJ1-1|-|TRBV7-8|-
CASSLVEKNTEAFF
TGTGCCAGCAGCTTAGTGGAGAAGAACACTGAAGCTTTCTTT
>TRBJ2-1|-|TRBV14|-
CASSQGGDEQFF
TGTGCCAGCAGCCAAGGGGGTGATGAGCAGTTCTTC
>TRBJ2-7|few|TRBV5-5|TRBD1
CASSLGQGSYEQYF
TGTGCCAGCAGCTTGGGACAGGGATCCTACGAGCAGTACTTC
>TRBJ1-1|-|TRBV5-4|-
CASSLGVTEAFF
TGTGCCAGCAGCTTAGGGGTTACTGAAGCTTTCTTT
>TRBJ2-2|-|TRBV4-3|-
CASSQGPDTTTGELFF
TGCGCCAGCAGCCAAGGCCCCGACACTACCACCGGGGAGCTGTTTTTT
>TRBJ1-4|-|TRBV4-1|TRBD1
CASSQEGQGVLNEKLFF
TGCGCCAGCAGCCAAGAGGGACAGGGTGTGCTAAATGAAAAACTGTTTTTT
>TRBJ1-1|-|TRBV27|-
CASSLSQGRTEAFF
TGTGCCAGCAGTTTATCGCAGGGGCGCACTGAAGCTTTCTTT
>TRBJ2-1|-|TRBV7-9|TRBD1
CASSFRQGSIDEQFF
TGTGCCAGCAGCTTTAGACAGGGGTCAATTGATGAGCAGTTCTTC
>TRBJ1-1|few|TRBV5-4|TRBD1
CASSQGQGSEAFF
TGTGCCAGCAGCCAGGGACAGGGCTCTGAAGCTTTCTTT
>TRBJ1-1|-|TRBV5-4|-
CASSEDVGTEAFF
TGTGCCAGCAGCGAGGATGTCGGCACTGAAGCTTTCTTT
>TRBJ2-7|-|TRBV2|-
CASSDEHYEQYF
TGTGCCAGCAGTGACGAGCACTACGAGCAGTACTTC
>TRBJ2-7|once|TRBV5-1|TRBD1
CASSQWDRFYEQYF
TGCGCCAGCAGCCAATGGGACAGGTTCTACGAGCAGTACTTC
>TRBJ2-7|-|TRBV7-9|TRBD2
CASSPSGSSYEQYF
TGTGCCAGCAGCCCTAGCGGAAGCTCCTACGAGCAGTACTTC
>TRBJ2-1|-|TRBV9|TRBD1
CASSVVGTGAPTYNEQFF
TGTGCCAGCAGCGTAGTGGGGACAGGGGCCCCGACCTACAATGAGCAGTTCTTC
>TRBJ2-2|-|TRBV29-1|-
CSVELAGTGELFF
TGCAGCGTTGAACTAGCTGGCACCGGGGAGCTGTTTTTT
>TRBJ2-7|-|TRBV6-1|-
CASSEGTAYEQYF
TGTGCCAGCAGTGAAGGGACAGCCTACGAGCAGTACTTC
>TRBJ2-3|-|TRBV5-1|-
CASSLEEAVSTDTQYF
TGCGCCAGCAGCTTGGAGGAGGCGGTGAGCACAGATACGCAGTATTTT
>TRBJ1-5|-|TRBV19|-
CASSIVSGIGEVPQHF
TGTGCCAGTAGTATAGTGTCGGGTATCGGGGAGGTGCCCCAGCATTTT
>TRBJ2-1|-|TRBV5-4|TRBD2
CASSPMRAGERDEQFF
TGTGCCAGCAGCCCGATGAGAGCGGGAGAGAGGGATGAGCAGTTCTTC
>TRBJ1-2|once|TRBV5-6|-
CASSYRDRLGYTF
TGTGCCAGCAGCTACCGGGACCGCCTTGGCTACACCTTC
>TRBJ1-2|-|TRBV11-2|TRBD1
CASSYRGEGGYTF
TGTGCCAGCAGCTACAGGGGTGAGGGGGGCTACACCTTC
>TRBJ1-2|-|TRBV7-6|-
CASSTRGDGYTF
TGTGCCAGCAGCACCCGAGGGGATGGCTACACCTTC
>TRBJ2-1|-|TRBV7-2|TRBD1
CASRFYPTGGSDNEQFF
TGTGCCAGCAGATTCTACCCGACAGGGGGGAGCGACAATGAGCAGTTCTTC
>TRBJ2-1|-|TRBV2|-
CASSEVDSGGYNEQFF
TGTGCCAGCAGTGAAGTCGATAGCGGAGGCTACAATGAGCAGTTCTTC
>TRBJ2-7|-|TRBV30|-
CAWSSTVSSYEQYF
TGTGCCTGGAGCTCCACAGTGAGCTCCTACGAGCAGTACTTC
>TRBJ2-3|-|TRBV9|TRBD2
CASSSGAGGGTDTQYF
TGTGCCAGCAGCTCAGGGGCGGGAGGCGGCACAGATACGCAGTATTTT
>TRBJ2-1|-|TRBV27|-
CASSFLVKNNEQFF
TGTGCCAGCAGTTTTCTGGTTAAAAACAATGAGCAGTTCTTC
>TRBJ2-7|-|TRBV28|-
CASSPDLTTGHPTYEQYF
TGTGCCAGCAGCCCCGACCTGACTACTGGACACCCGACCTACGAGCAGTACTTC